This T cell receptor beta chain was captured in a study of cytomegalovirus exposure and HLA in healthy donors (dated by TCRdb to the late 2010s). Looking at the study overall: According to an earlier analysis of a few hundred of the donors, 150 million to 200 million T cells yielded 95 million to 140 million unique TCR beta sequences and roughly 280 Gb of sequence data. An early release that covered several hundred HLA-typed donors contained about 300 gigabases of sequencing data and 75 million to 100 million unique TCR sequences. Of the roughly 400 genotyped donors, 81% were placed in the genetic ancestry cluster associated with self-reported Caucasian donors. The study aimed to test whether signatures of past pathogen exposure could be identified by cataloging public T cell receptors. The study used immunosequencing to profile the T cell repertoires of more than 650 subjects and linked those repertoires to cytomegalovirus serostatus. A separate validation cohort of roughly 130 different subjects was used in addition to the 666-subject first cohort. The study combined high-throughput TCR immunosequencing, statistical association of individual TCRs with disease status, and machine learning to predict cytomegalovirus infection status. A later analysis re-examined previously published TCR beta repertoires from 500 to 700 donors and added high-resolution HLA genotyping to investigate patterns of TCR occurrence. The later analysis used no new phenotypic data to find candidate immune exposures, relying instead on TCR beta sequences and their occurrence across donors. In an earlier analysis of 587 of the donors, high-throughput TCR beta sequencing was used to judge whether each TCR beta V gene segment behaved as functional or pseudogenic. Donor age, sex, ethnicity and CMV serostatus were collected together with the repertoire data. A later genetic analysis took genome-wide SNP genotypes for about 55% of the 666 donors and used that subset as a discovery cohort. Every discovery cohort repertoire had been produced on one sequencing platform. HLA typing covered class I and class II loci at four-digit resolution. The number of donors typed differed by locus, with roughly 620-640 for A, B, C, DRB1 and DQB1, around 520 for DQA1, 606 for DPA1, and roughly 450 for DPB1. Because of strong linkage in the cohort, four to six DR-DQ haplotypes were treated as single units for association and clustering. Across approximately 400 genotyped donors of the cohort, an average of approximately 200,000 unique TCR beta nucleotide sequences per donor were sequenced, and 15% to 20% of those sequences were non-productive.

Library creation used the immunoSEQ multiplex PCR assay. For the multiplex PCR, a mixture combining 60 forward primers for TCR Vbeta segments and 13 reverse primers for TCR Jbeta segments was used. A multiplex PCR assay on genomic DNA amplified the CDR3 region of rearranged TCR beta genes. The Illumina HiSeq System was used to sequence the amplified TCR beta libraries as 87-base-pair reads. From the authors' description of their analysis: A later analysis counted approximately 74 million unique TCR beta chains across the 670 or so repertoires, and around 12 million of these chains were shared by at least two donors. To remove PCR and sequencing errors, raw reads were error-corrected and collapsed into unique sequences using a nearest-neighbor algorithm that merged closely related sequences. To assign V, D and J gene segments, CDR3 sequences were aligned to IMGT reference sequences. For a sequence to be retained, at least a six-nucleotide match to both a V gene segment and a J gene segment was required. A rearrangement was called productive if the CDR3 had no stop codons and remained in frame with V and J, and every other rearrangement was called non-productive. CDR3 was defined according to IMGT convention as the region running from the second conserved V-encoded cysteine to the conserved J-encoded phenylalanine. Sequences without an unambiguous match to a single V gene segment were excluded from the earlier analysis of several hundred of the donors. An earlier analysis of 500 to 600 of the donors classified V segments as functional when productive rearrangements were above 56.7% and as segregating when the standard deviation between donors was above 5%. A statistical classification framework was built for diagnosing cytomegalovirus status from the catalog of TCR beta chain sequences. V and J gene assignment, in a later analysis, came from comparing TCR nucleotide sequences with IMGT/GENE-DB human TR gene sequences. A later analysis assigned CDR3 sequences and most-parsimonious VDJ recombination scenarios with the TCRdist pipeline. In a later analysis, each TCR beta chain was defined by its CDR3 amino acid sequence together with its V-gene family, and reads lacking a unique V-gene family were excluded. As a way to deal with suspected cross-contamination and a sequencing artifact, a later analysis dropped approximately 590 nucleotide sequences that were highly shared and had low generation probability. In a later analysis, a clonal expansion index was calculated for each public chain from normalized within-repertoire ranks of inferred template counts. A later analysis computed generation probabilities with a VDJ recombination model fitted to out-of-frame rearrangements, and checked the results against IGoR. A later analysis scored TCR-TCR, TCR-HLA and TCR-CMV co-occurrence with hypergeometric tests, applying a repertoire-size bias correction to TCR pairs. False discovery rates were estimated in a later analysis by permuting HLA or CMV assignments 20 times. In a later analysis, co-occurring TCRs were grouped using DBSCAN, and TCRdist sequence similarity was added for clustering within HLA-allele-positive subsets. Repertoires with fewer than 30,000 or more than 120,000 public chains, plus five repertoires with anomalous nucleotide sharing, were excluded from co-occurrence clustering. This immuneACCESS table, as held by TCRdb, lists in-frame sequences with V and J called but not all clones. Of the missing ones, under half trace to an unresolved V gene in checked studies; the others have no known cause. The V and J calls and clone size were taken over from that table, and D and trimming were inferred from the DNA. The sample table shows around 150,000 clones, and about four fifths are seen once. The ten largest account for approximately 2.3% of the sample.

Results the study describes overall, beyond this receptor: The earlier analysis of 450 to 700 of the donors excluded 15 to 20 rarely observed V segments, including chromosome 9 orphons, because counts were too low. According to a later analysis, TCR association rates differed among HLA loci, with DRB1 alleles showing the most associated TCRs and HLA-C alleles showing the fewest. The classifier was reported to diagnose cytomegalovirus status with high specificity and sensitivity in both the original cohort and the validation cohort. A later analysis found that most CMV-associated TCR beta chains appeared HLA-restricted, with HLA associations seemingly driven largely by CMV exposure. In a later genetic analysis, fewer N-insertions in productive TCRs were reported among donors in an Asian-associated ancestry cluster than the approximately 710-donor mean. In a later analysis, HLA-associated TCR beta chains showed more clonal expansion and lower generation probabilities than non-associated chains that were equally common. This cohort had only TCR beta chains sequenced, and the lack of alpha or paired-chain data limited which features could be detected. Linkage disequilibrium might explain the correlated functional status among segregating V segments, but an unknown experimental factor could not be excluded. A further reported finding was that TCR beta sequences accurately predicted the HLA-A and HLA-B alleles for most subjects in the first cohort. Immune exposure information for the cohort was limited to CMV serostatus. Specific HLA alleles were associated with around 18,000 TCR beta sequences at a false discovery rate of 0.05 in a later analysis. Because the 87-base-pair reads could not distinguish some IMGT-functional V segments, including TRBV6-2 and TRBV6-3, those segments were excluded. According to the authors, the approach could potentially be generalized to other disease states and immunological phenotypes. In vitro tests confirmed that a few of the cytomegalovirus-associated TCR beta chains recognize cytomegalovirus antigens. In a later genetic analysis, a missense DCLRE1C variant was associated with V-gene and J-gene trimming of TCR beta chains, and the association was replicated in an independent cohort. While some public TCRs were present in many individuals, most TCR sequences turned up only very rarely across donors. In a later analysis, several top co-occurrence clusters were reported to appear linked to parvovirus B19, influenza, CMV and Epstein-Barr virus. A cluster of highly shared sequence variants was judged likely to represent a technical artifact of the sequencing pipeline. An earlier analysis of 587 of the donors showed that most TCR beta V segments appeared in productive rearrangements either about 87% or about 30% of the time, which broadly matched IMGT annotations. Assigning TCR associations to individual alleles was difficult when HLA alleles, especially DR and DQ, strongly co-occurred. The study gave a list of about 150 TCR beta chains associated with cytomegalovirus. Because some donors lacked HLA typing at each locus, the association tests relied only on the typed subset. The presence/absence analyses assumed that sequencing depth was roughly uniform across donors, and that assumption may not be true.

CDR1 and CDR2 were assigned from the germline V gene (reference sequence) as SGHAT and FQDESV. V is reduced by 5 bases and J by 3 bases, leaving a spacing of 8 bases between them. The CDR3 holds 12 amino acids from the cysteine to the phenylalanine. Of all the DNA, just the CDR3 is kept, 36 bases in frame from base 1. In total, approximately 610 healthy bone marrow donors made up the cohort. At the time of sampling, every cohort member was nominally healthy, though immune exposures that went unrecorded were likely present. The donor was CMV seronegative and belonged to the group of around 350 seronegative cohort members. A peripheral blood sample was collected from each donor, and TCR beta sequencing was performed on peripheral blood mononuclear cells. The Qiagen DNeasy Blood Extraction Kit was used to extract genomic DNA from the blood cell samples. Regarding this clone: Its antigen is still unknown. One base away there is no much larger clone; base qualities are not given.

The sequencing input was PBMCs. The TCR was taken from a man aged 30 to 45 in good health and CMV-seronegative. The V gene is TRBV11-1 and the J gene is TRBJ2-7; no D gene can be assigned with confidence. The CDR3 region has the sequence CASSKNNYEQYF. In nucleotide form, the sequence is TGTGCCAGCAGCAAAAACAACTACGAGCAGTACTTC.